The clone carrying this T cell receptor (beta chain) was observed a single time. As yet, its antigen is unknown. An Oncomine TCR Beta short-read assay was used to sequence the DNA from cultured CD4+ T cells. TCRdb fed the PCR reads into MiXCR, producing one record per CDR3 protein. The sample contains about 12,000 distinct CDR3 sequences, approximately 50% of which appear only once. The source of the sample is a study of vaccination and CD4 T cells after COVID-19. Study outcomes and limitations: There was no significant change from roughly 21 to 40 median reactive clonotypes. Within the convalescent patients, a median about 89% of the SARS-CoV-2-reactive clones were ones that appeared only post-vaccination.

Noted treatment: approximately nine-day PBMC culture with coronavirus spike peptide pools or control peptides (ViraFEST assay). Each of days 3 and 7 saw half the medium replaced by fresh IL-2 medium. This receptor was taken from a human donor who had recovered from COVID-19. The material sequenced was CD4+ T cells from blood, cultured in vitro.

The CDR3 sequence: CASSPPGQGSTGELFF. DNA of the CDR3: TGTGCCAGCAGCCCACCAGGACAGGGTTCGACCGGGGAGCTGTTTTTT. The chain links TRBV5-4 to TRBJ2-2, with 8 bases that match TRBD1. V dropped 4 bases and J dropped 5; count of bases not matched to a gene: 10. CDR3 length: 16 residues. Germline assignment: CDR1 SGHNT and CDR2 YYREEE (reference sequence).